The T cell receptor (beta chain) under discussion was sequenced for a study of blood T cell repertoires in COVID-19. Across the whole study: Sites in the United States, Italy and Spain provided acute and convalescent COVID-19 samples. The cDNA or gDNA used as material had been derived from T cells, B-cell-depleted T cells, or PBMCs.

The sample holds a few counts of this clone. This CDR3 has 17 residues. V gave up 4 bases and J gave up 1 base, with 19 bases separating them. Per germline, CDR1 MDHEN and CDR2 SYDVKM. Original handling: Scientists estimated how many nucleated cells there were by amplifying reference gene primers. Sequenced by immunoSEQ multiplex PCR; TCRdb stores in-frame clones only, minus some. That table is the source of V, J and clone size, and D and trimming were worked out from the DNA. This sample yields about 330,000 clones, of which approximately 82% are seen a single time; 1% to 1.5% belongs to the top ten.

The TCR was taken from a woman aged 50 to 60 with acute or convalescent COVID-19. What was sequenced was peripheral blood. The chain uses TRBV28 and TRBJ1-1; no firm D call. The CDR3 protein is CASSSPPGSKGNTEAFF. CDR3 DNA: TGTGCCAGCAGTTCGCCCCCGGGATCAAAAGGGAACACTGAAGCTTTCTTT.